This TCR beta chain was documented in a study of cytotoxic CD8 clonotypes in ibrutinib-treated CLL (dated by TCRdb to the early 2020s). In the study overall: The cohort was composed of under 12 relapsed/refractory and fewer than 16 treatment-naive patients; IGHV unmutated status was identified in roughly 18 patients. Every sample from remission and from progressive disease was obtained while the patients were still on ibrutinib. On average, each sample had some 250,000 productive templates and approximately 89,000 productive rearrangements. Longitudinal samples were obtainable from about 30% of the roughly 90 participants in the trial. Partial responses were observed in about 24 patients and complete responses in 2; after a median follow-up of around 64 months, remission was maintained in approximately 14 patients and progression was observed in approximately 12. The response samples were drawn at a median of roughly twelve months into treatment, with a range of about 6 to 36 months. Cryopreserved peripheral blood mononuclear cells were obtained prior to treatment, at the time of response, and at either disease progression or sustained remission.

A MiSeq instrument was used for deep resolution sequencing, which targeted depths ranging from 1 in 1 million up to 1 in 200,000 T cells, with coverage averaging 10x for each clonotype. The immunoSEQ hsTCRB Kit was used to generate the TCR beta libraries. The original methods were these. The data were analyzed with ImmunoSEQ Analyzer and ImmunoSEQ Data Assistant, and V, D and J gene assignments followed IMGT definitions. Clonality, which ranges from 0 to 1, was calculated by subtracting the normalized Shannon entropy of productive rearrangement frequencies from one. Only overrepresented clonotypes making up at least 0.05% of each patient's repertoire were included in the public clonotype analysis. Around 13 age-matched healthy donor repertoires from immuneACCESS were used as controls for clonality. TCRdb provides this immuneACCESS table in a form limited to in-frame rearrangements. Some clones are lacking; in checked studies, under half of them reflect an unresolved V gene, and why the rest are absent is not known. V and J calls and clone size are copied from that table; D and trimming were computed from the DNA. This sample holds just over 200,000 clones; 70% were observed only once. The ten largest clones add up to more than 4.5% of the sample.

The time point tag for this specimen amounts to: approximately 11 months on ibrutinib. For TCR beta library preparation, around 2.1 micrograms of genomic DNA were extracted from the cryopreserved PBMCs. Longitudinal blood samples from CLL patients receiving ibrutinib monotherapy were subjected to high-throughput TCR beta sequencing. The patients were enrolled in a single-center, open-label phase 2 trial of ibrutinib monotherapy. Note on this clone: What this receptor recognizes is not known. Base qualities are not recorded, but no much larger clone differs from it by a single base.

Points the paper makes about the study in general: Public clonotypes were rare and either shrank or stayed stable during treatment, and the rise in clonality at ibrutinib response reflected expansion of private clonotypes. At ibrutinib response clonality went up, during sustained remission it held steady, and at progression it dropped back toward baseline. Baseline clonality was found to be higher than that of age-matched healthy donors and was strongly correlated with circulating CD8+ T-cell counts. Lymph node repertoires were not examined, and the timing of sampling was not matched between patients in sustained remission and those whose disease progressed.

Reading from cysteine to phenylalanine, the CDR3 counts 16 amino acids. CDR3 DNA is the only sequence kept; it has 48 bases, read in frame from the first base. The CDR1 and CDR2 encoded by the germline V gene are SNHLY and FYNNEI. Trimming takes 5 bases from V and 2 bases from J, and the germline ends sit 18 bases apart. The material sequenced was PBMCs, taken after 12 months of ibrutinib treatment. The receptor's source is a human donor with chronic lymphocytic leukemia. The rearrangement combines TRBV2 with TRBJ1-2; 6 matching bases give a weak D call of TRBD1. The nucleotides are TGTGCCAGCAGTCAACCCGACAGGCGTGGGAACTATGGCTACACCTTC. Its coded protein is CASSQPDRRGNYGYTF. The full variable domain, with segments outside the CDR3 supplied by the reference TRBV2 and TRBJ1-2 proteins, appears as EPEVTQTPSHQVTQMGQEVILRCVPISNHLYFYWYRQILGQKVEFLVSFYNNEISEKSEIFDDQFSVERPDGSNFTLKIRSTKLEDSAMYFCASSQPDRRGNYGYTFGSGTRLTVV.